The 25 T cell receptor beta chains in this list originate from one sample, sequenced in a study of early T cells in non-severe SARS-CoV-2 infection. From the 5' RACE reads, TCRdb called clonotypes with MiXCR, one entry per CDR3 protein. The data hold roughly 70,000 distinct CDR3 sequences, with around an eighth observed a single time. The sample was whole blood. Every receptor here comes from an adult who was a healthcare worker with PCR-confirmed SARS-CoV-2 infection or an uninfected control (not recorded which).

The sample holds many counts of this clonotype. The V gene is TRBV10-1, the J gene TRBJ1-6, with D possibly being TRBD1 (5 bases). V lost 3 bases and J lost 7, with 10 bases in between. Germline V gives CDR1 WNHNN, CDR2 SYGVQD (reference sequence). The CDR3 has 14 residues. In DNA, the CDR3 is TGCGCCAGCAGTGATGGGGGGAGCAATTCACCCCTCCACTTT. This sequence encodes CASSDGGSNSPLHF.

This clonotype was found many times. This rearrangement joins TRBV7-6 to TRBJ1-6; D unresolved. This CDR3 has 14 amino acids. V lost 4 bases and J lost 6, with 10 bases in between. Per germline, CDR1 SGHVS and CDR2 FNYEAQ. CDR3 protein: CASSWSPFNSPLHF. The CDR3 DNA follows: TGTGCCAGCAGCTGGAGCCCGTTTAATTCACCCCTCCACTTT.

The rearrangement links TRBV20-1 to TRBJ2-7, with unresolved D. The CDR3 length is 13 residues. V dropped 0 bases and J dropped 3 bases, with 9 bases sitting between them. Germline V CDR1 and CDR2: DFQATT, SNEGSKA (reference sequence). Written as DNA, the CDR3 is TGCAGTGCTAGAGATCTGGGAAGCTACGAGCAGTACTTC. Its translation: CSARDLGSYEQYF.

The chain combines TRBV24-1 with TRBJ1-5; TRBD1 aligns across 7 bases. From germline, CDR1 is KGHDR and CDR2 SFDVKD. The CDR3 loop spans 15 amino acids. The junction had 5 bases not matched to a gene; V was cut back by 4 bases and J by 3 bases. CDR3 residues: CATSDAGTDNQPQHF. The DNA of the CDR3 is TGTGCCACCAGTGACGCTGGGACAGACAATCAGCCCCAGCATTTT.

This clonotype appeared many times. V usage is TRBV11-2 and J usage is TRBJ1-1, with TRBD1 matching over 9 bases. CDR3 length equals 15 residues. Trimming took 5 bases from V and 1 from J; bases not matched to a gene: 5. From germline, CDR1 is SGHAT and CDR2 FQNNGV. CDR3: CASSHYRGRNTEAFF. The CDR3 DNA follows: TGTGCCAGCAGCCACTACAGGGGGCGGAACACTGAAGCTTTCTTT. Full variable domain (outside the CDR3, taken from reference TRBV11-2 and TRBJ1-1): EAGVAQSPRYKIIEKRQSVAFWCNPISGHATLYWYQQILGQGPKLLIQFQNNGVVDDSQLPKDRFSAERLKGVDSTLKIQPAKLEDSAVYLCASSHYRGRNTEAFFGQGTRLTVV.

In this sample, this clonotype turned up many times. The chain uses TRBV25-1 and TRBJ2-5; D ambiguous. The CDR3 is 13 amino acids. V lost 2 bases to trimming and J lost 5 bases, with 9 bases between them. The germline CDR1 and CDR2 sequences are MGHDK and SYGVNS. CDR3 DNA sequence: TGTGCCAGCAGTGAACCCATCCGGGAGACCCAGTACTTC. Its translation is CASSEPIRETQYF.

At least ten counts were recorded for this clonotype. The chain employs TRBV5-8 and TRBJ2-1; D remains ambiguous. CDR3 length: 15 amino acids. Germline CDR1 SGHTS, CDR2 YDEGEE. V lost 1 base, J lost 4 bases, and 12 bases lay in between. As DNA, the CDR3 is TGTGCCAGCAGCTTGTTCCAAGACATTTACAATGAGCAGTTCTTC. This sequence encodes CASSLFQDIYNEQFF.

This clonotype was observed a single time. CDR3 sequence: CASSLGGQNTEAFF. CDR3 bases: TGTGCCAGCAGCTTGGGGGGACAGAACACTGAAGCTTTCTTT. The chain links TRBV7-2 to TRBJ1-1, with a weak D call TRBD1 (6 bases). The germline CDR1 and CDR2 sequences are SGHTA and FQGNSA. V lost 3 bases and J 1 base, leaving 9 bases between the germline ends. The CDR3 runs 14 residues.

This clonotype occurred many times. J is TRBJ2-2 and V is TRBV6-2 or TRBV6-3; 11 positions match TRBD2. Germline CDR1 and CDR2: MNHEY and SVGEGT. The CDR3 has 18 residues. Losses at the gene ends were 6 bases for V and 7 bases for J; bases not matched to a gene: 16. CDR3: CASSRTGAGTSGNGELFF. The CDR3 DNA is TGTGCCAGCAGCCGGACAGGGGCCGGGACTAGCGGAAACGGGGAGCTGTTTTTT.

This clonotype has a count of ten or more. The chain carries TRBV7-2 and TRBJ2-3, with TRBD2 matching 9 bases. CDR1 and CDR2 from the germline V gene are SGHTA and FQGNSA. V shed 4 bases and J 4 bases; nucleotides not matched to a gene: 15. The CDR3 contains 18 residues. The CDR3 sequence: CASSSTWWREGGPDTQYF. For the CDR3, the DNA is TGTGCCAGCAGCTCGACTTGGTGGCGGGAGGGGGGGCCAGATACGCAGTATTTT.

In this sample, this clonotype turned up many times. The chain is built from TRBV6-2 or TRBV6-3 and TRBJ2-7, with D perhaps TRBD1 (6 bases). V lost 5 bases, J lost 4 bases, and 15 bases lay in between. The germline V gene encodes CDR1 MNHEY and CDR2 SVGEGT. The CDR3 extends over 14 amino acids. The chain's CDR3 is CASSLQGSEYEQYF. For the CDR3, the DNA is TGTGCCAGCAGTCTTCAGGGGAGTGAATACGAGCAGTACTTC.

This clonotype came up many times. This chain joins TRBV3-1 and TRBJ1-2; 10 positions agree with TRBD1. CDR1 and CDR2 from the germline V gene are LGHDT and YNNKEL (reference sequence). This CDR3 spans 15 amino acids. The trim removed 7 bases at V and 4 bases at J, leaving 9 bases unmatched. In DNA form, the CDR3 reads TGTGCCAGCACGCGATCGGACAGGGGGTTCTATGGCTACACCTTC. Translating it yields CASTRSDRGFYGYTF.

This clonotype was counted ten times or more. This rearrangement joins TRBV14 to TRBJ2-1; no firm D call. Germline lookup yields CDR1 SGHDN and CDR2 FVKESK. The CDR3 consists of 16 residues. Trimming cost V 4 bases and J 0 bases, with 13 bases left between them. CDR3 residues: CASSPLALSSYNEQFF. CDR3 in DNA: TGTGCCAGCAGCCCCTTAGCCCTGAGCTCCTACAATGAGCAGTTCTTC.

Ten or more counts support this clonotype. V gene TRBV28 combines with J gene TRBJ1-5; D is unresolved. The CDR3 contains 12 residues. Germline lookup yields CDR1 MDHEN and CDR2 SYDVKM. The V gene lost 3 bases and the J gene lost 9 bases, with 9 bases spanning the gap. This CDR3 reads CASSLGVGPQHF. In DNA, the CDR3 is TGTGCCAGCAGTTTGGGAGTTGGGCCCCAGCATTTT.

This clonotype has a count of ten or more. The genes are TRBV4-1 and TRBJ2-7; 8 bases fit TRBD1. V shed 2 bases and J 0 bases; nucleotides not matched to a gene: 9. The CDR3 runs to 17 residues. CDR1 and CDR2 (germline): MGHRA, YSYEKL. DNA for the CDR3: TGCGCCAGCAGCCAACCGGCCGGGACAGGCCTCTCCTACGAGCAGTACTTC. Translating it yields CASSQPAGTGLSYEQYF.

This clonotype was seen repeatedly, ten times or more. The chain couples TRBV4-3 to TRBJ2-1, with D perhaps TRBD1 (6 bases). V was pared by 0 bases and J by 6 bases, with 15 bases between. Germline assignment: CDR1 LGHNA and CDR2 YSLEER. The CDR3 has 16 residues. Here the CDR3 DNA reads TGCGCCAGCAGCCAAGACGCCCCAGGGGTCCCCAATGAGCAGTTCTTC. Protein sequence: CASSQDAPGVPNEQFF.

This clonotype was seen just once. Possible read error: a much larger clone is one base away. This rearrangement joins TRBV28 to TRBJ1-1; the D gene is possibly TRBD1 (5 bases). CDR1 is MDHEN and CDR2 is SYDVKM in the germline V gene. This CDR3 region has 12 residues. CDR3 sequence: CVSREGNTEAFF. The DNA for the CDR3 is TGTGTCAGCAGGGAAGGGAACACTGAAGCTTTCTTT.

This clonotype was recorded at least ten times. The genes are TRBV19 and TRBJ1-6; D is possibly TRBD1 (5 bases). Germline V CDR1 and CDR2: LNHDA, SQIVND (reference sequence). Trimming took off 5 bases at V and 7 bases at J, with 12 bases between the two ends. CDR3 length: 14 amino acids. The chain's CDR3 is CASSPGRSNSPLHF. The CDR3 DNA reads TGTGCCAGTAGTCCGGGACGCTCGAATTCACCCCTCCACTTT.

Ten or more counts support this clonotype. The chain is built from TRBV7-2 and TRBJ1-5, with a tentative D call TRBD1 (5 bases). Germline CDR1 and CDR2: SGHTA and FQGNSA. The CDR3 consists of 14 residues. V was pared by 5 bases and J by 5 bases, with 13 bases between. For the CDR3, the DNA is TGTGCCAGCAGCCTTAATCGGGGGTATCAGCCCCAGCATTTT. Translation: CASSLNRGYQPQHF. The variable domain in full, completed from reference TRBV7-2 and TRBJ1-5, reads GAGVSQSPSNKVTEKGKDVELRCDPISGHTALYWYRQSLGQGLEFLIYFQGNSAPDKSGLPSDRFSAERTGGSVSTLTIQRTQQEDSAVYLCASSLNRGYQPQHFGDGTRLSIL.

This clonotype was counted many times. The rearrangement joins TRBV28 to TRBJ2-5; no firm D call. The length of the CDR3 is 11 residues. Trimming took 7 bases from V and 6 from J, leaving 9 bases between them. Germline CDR1 and CDR2: MDHEN and SYDVKM. CDR3 sequence: CASTFLKTQYF. CDR3 DNA: TGTGCCAGCACCTTTTTGAAGACCCAGTACTTC.

The chain recombines TRBV12-3 or TRBV12-4 with TRBJ2-1, with 11 bases lining up with TRBD1. V trimming: 4 bases; J trimming: 15 bases; junction bases outside the gene matches: 8. CDR3 length: 13 residues. CDR3 loop: CASSYRDRGYLFF. CDR3 DNA: TGTGCCAGCAGTTACCGGGACAGGGGGTATCTGTTCTTC.

This clonotype was counted ten times or more. The chain is built from TRBV7-2 and TRBJ1-1; no clear D gene. This CDR3 is built from 13 residues. Trimming removed 5 bases at V and 6 bases at J, with 13 bases between. Germline V gene data show CDR1 as SGHTA and CDR2 as FQGNSA. CDR3: CASSRDHFAEAFF. DNA for the CDR3: TGTGCCAGCAGCCGAGACCACTTCGCTGAAGCTTTCTTT. Together with reference TRBV7-2 and TRBJ1-1, the CDR3 gives the full variable domain: GAGVSQSPSNKVTEKGKDVELRCDPISGHTALYWYRQSLGQGLEFLIYFQGNSAPDKSGLPSDRFSAERTGGSVSTLTIQRTQQEDSAVYLCASSRDHFAEAFFGQGTRLTVV.

This clonotype was counted ten times or more. This CDR3 is CASMGKTAYEQYF. DNA of the CDR3: TGTGCCAGCATGGGGAAGACAGCCTACGAGCAGTACTTC. V usage is TRBV2 and J usage is TRBJ2-7; TRBD1 is a possible D gene (5 bases). The germline V gene encodes CDR1 SNHLY and CDR2 FYNNEI. The V end lost 7 bases, the J end lost 2 bases, and 12 bases lay between the germline ends. The CDR3 has 13 amino acids.

This clonotype occurred many times. The chain joins TRBV12-3 or TRBV12-4 to TRBJ1-2, with D uncertain. Trimming left V 3 bases short and J 8 bases short, with 16 bases between. The CDR3 covers 14 residues. The DNA for the CDR3 is TGTGCCAGCAGTTTGAAAGCGGGATCAATAGGCTACACCTTC. This translates into CASSLKAGSIGYTF.

This clonotype was seen many times. CDR3 DNA: TGTGCCAGTCAAGAAGGCGGGGCCAACGTAAACAATGAGCAGTTCTTC. Translating gives CASQEGGANVNNEQFF. The rearrangement links TRBV25-1 to TRBJ2-1; a possible D gene is TRBD2 (6 bases). The V and J ends lost 9 bases and 5 bases respectively, with 23 bases between them. The CDR3 length is 16 residues. The V gene's germline CDR1 is MGHDK and CDR2 SYGVNS.